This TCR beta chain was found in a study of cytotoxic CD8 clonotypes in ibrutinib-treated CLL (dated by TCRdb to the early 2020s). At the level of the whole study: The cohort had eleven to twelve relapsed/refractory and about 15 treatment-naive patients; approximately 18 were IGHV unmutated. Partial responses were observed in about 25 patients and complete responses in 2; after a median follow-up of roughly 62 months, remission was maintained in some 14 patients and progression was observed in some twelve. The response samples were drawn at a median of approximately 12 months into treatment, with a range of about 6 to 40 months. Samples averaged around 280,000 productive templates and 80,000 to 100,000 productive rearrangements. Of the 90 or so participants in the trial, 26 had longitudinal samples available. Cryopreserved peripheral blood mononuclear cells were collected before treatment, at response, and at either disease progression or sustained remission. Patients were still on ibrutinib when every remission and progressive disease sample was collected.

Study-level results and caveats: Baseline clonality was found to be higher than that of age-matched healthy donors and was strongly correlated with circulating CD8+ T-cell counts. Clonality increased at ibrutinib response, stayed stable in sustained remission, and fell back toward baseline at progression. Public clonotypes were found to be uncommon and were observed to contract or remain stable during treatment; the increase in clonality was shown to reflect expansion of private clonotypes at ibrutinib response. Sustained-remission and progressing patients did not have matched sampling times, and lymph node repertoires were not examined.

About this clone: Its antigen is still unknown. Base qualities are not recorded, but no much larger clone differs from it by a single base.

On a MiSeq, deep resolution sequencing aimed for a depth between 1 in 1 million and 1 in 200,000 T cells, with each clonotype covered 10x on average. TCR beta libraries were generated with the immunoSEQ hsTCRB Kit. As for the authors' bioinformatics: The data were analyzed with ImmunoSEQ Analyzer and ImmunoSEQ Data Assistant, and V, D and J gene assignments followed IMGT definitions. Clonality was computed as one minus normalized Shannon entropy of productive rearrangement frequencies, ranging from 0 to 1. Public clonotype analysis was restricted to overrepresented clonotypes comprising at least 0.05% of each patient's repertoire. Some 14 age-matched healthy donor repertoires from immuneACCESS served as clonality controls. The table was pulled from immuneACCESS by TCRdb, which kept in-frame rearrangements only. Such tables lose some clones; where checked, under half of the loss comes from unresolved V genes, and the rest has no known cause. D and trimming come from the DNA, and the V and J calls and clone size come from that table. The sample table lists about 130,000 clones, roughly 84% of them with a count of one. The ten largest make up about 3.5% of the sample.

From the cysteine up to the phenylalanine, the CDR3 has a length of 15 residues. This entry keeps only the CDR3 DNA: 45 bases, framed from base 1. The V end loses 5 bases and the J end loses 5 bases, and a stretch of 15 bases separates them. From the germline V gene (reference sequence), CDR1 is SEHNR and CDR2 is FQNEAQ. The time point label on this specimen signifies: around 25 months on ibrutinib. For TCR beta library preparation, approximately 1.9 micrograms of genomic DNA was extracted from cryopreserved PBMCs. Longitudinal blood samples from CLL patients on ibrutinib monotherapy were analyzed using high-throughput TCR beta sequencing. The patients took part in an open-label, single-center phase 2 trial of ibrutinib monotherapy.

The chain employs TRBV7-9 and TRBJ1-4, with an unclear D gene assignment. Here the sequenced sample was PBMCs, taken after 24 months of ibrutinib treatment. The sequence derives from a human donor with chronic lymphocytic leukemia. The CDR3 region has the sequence CASSASRSENEKLFF. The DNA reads TGTGCCAGCAGCGCCTCGAGGTCGGAAAATGAAAAACTGTTTTTT.